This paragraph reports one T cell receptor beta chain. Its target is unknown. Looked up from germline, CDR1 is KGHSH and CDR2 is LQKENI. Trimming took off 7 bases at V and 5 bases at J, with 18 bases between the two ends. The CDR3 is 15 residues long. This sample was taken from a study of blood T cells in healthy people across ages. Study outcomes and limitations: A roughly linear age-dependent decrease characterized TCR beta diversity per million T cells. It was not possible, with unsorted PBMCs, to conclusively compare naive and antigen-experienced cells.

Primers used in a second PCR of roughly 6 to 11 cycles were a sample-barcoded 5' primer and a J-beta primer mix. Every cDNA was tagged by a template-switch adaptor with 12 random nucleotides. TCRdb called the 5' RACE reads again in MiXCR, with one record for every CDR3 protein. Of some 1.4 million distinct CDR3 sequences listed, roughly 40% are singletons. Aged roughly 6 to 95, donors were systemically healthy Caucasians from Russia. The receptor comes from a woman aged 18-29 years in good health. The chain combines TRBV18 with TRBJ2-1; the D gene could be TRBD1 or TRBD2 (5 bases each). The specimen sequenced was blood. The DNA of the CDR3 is TGTGCCAGCTATGGCCCAGGGAGTCCGAACAATGAGCAGTTCTTC. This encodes CASYGPGSPNNEQFF.